Below are 18 T cell receptor beta chains sequenced from a single sample in a study of blood T cell repertoires in COVID-19. Produced via immunoSEQ multiplex PCR; TCRdb's table is partial and in-frame only. The table lists 190,000 or so clones, 87% of them singletons. The sequenced sample consisted of peripheral blood. These receptors were collected from a man in his sixties who had recovered from COVID-19.

The chain joins TRBV6-5 to TRBJ1-4; 9 nucleotides align to TRBD1. The germline V gene has CDR1 MNHEY and CDR2 SVGAGI. V was pared by 6 bases and J by 8 bases, with 7 bases of the junction left unmatched. The CDR3 has 14 amino acids. The CDR3 bases are TGTGCCAGCAGGTCGGACAGGGGAGGCGAAAAACTGTTTTTT. Its translation: CASRSDRGGEKLFF.

The chain employs TRBV2 and TRBJ2-7; 9 nucleotides line up with TRBD2. Germline loops: CDR1 SNHLY, CDR2 FYNNEI. This CDR3 spans 13 amino acids. After removal of 3 bases from V and 5 bases from J, the junction contained 2 bases not matched to a gene. CDR3: CASSDSGSHEQYF. In nucleotides, the CDR3 is TGTGCCAGCAGTGATAGCGGGAGCCACGAGCAGTACTTC.

The count of this clone is one. The rearrangement joins TRBV5-1 to TRBJ1-1, with 7 bases matching TRBD1. The ends lost 5 bases at V and 0 bases at J; junction bases unmatched: 4. Germline CDR1 reads SGHRS; CDR2 reads YFSETQ. The CDR3 spans 14 residues. The CDR3 protein is CASSPTGVNTEAFF. As DNA, the CDR3 is TGCGCCAGCAGTCCAACAGGGGTGAACACTGAAGCTTTCTTT.

The chain has TRBV5-5 and TRBJ1-5, with 8 bases matching TRBD1. This CDR3 is 16 amino acids long. CDR1 and CDR2 from the germline V gene are SGHKS and YYEKEE (reference sequence). The V gene end was trimmed by 0 bases and the J gene end by 6 bases; junction bases not matched to a gene: 8. The CDR3 coding sequence is TGTGCCAGCAGCTTGGGTGGACAGGGTAGCGGTCAGCCCCAGCATTTT. It encodes CASSLGGQGSGQPQHF. Complete variable domain (other parts from reference TRBV5-5 and TRBJ1-5): DAGVTQSPTHLIKTRGQQVTLRCSPISGHKSVSWYQQVLGQGPQFIFQYYEKEERGRGNFPDRFSARQFPNYSSELNVNALLLGDSALYLCASSLGGQGSGQPQHFGDGTRLSIL.

V gene TRBV19 combines with J gene TRBJ2-7, with D perhaps TRBD1 (6 bases). This CDR3 is 15 amino acids long. The germline CDR1 and CDR2 sequences are LNHDA and SQIVND (reference sequence). V lost 4 bases and J lost 0, with 13 bases in between. This CDR3 is CASSSKTGSSYEQYF. The DNA for the CDR3 is TGTGCCAGTAGTAGCAAGACAGGAAGCTCCTACGAGCAGTACTTC.

This clone was seen a single time. The gene calls are TRBV28 and TRBJ1-5, with TRBD1 matching 10 bases. This CDR3 comprises 14 residues. The germline CDR1 and CDR2 sequences are MDHEN and SYDVKM. The trim removed 5 bases at V and 7 bases at J, leaving 5 bases unmatched. CDR3 residues: CASSPGQGRQPQHF. The CDR3 DNA reads as TGTGCCAGCAGTCCGGGACAGGGGAGGCAGCCCCAGCATTTT.

J is TRBJ1-3 and V is TRBV19, with D perhaps matching TRBD1 (6 bases). The germline V gene has CDR1 LNHDA and CDR2 SQIVND (reference sequence). Between the trimmed V and J ends, which lost 5 bases and 2 bases, there was a span of 10 bases. The CDR3 has 14 residues. The chain's CDR3 is CASSSRTAGNTIYF. Written as DNA, the CDR3 is TGTGCCAGTAGTTCCCGGACAGCTGGAAACACCATATATTTT.

This clone came up once. The rearrangement uses TRBV20-1 and TRBJ2-7; D is unresolved. V was pared by 3 bases and J by 4 bases, with 16 bases between. CDR1 is DFQATT and CDR2 is SNEGSKA in the germline V gene (reference sequence). CDR3 length: 14 amino acids. The CDR3 DNA sequence: TGCAGTGCTAGTCCCCCACTCTTGAGATACGAGCAGTACTTC. Translated: CSASPPLLRYEQYF.

The rearrangement joins TRBV24-1 to TRBJ2-1; 10 nucleotides match TRBD2. Looked up from germline, CDR1 is KGHDR and CDR2 is SFDVKD. V was clipped by 10 bases and J by 3 bases; unmatched bases: 5. The CDR3 sequence is 14 residues long. CDR3 sequence reads: CATGPSGSYNEQFF. The CDR3 DNA sequence: TGTGCCACAGGACCTAGCGGGAGCTACAATGAGCAGTTCTTC.

This chain uses TRBV5-4 with TRBJ2-3; 8 bases are shared with TRBD2. This CDR3 is built from 16 residues. The ends lost 2 bases at V and 1 base at J; junction bases unmatched: 6. The germline V gene has CDR1 SGHNT and CDR2 YYREEE (reference sequence). The CDR3 nucleotides are TGTGCCAGCAGCTTAGCGGGAGTCGTCGGCACAGATACGCAGTATTTT. Amino acids: CASSLAGVVGTDTQYF.

The rearrangement links TRBV6-5 to TRBJ1-2; D is unresolved. The CDR3 covers 15 residues. CDR1 and CDR2 from the germline V gene are MNHEY and SVGAGI. V dropped 7 bases and J dropped 0 bases, with 15 bases sitting between them. The CDR3 bases are TGTGCCAGCAAATCGACCATGGGAGCTAACTATGGCTACACCTTC. Protein: CASKSTMGANYGYTF.

The chain employs TRBV7-2 and TRBJ2-3; TRBD2 aligns across 10 bases. The CDR3 has 16 amino acids. Trimming took 5 bases from V and 2 from J; bases not matched to a gene: 7. The V gene's germline CDR1 is SGHTA and CDR2 FQGNSA. The CDR3 spells CASSRSGGTLTDTQYF. DNA of the CDR3: TGTGCCAGCAGCCGTAGCGGGGGGACGCTCACAGATACGCAGTATTTT. Full variable domain (missing parts from reference TRBV7-2 and TRBJ2-3): GAGVSQSPSNKVTEKGKDVELRCDPISGHTALYWYRQSLGQGLEFLIYFQGNSAPDKSGLPSDRFSAERTGGSVSTLTIQRTQQEDSAVYLCASSRSGGTLTDTQYFGPGTRLTVL.

V is TRBV9 and J is TRBJ2-7; D is uncertain. There are 13 residues in the CDR3. The germline CDR1 and CDR2 sequences are SGDLS and YYNGEE. The V end was cut by 4 bases, the J end by 6 bases, with 14 bases between. The CDR3 DNA reads as TGTGCCAGCAGCCCAGAGCGCATGACCGAGCAGTACTTC. Residues: CASSPERMTEQYF.

The chain has TRBV11-2 and TRBJ1-6, with TRBD1 matching over 10 bases. Trimming took 8 bases from V and 9 from J; bases not matched to a gene: 10. In germline, CDR1 is SGHAT, CDR2 FQNNGV. The CDR3 consists of 15 residues. CDR3 DNA sequence: TGTGCCAGCCGACTTGACAGGGGGCTCTCTTCACCCCTCCACTTT. Amino acid sequence: CASRLDRGLSSPLHF.

J is TRBJ1-1 and V is TRBV7-2, with D tentatively TRBD1 (5 bases). Germline V gene sequence: CDR1 SGHTA, CDR2 FQGNSA. Trimming pared 2 bases from V and 3 bases from J, leaving 10 bases between. The CDR3 sequence is 14 residues long. The CDR3 coding sequence is TGTGCCAGCAGCTTAAGGAGGGGCGACACTGAAGCTTTCTTT. Translation gives CASSLRRGDTEAFF.

The V call is TRBV10-3, the J call TRBJ1-2; unclear D gene. Germline CDR1 is ENHRY and CDR2 is SYGVKD. The CDR3 totals 13 residues. Trimming pared 4 bases from V and 4 bases from J, leaving 10 bases between. The CDR3 loop reads CAISGEELYGYTF. CDR3 nucleotides: TGTGCCATCAGTGGCGAGGAGCTCTATGGCTACACCTTC.

This chain joins TRBV30 and TRBJ2-7, with D tentatively TRBD2 (5 bases). Trimming removed 0 bases at V and 12 bases at J, with 12 bases between. The length of the CDR3 is 11 residues. From germline, CDR1 is GTSNPN and CDR2 SVGIG (reference sequence). This chain's CDR3 is CAWSVGWRPYF. CDR3 sequence (DNA): TGTGCCTGGAGTGTCGGATGGAGGCCGTACTTC. The full variable domain, in which reference TRBV30 and TRBJ2-7 provide the parts outside the CDR3, is SQTIHQWPATLVQPVGSPLSLECTVEGTSNPNLYWYRQAAGRGLQLLFYSVGIGQISSEVPQNLSASRPQDRQFILSSKKLLLSDSGFYLCAWSVGWRPYFGPGTRLTVT.

The chain employs TRBV11-3 and TRBJ2-7; D possibly corresponds to TRBD1 (6 bases). This CDR3 is built from 18 residues. The germline CDR1 and CDR2 sequences are SGHNT and YENEEA. V was pared by 0 bases and J by 2 bases, with 20 bases between. The CDR3, as DNA: TGTGCCAGCAGCTTAGATTTTTATGGGACACCGACAACCTACGAGCAGTACTTC. Protein sequence: CASSLDFYGTPTTYEQYF.